The present T cell receptor (beta chain) was sequenced within a study of blood T cell repertoires in COVID-19. Here immunoSEQ multiplex PCR was the method, and the copy in TCRdb shows in-frame clones only, minus some. The top ten clones hold roughly 1.5% of a sample with 200,000 to 250,000 clones, 80% to 90% of them seen once. With 2 bases clipped from V and 4 bases from J, the junction kept 6 bases outside the gene matches. The germline V gene encodes CDR1 KGHSH and CDR2 LQKENI. This CDR3 comprises 15 residues. This receptor was obtained from a man aged 18-30 years with active or convalescent COVID-19. Material for sequencing was peripheral blood. This chain joins TRBV18 and TRBJ2-7, with 9 bases identical to TRBD2. The CDR3 coding sequence is TGTGCCAGCTCACCAGGGGTAGCGGGAGTTTACGAGCAGTACTTC. This encodes CASSPGVAGVYEQYF. The variable domain in full, completed from reference TRBV18 and TRBJ2-7, reads NAGVMQNPRHLVRRRGQEARLRCSPMKGHSHVYWYRQLPEEGLKFMVYLQKENIIDESGMPKERFSAEFPKEGPSILRIQQVVRGDSAAYFCASSPGVAGVYEQYFGPGTRLTVT.